This TCR beta chain was recovered during a study of OX40 agonist ivuxolimab in advanced cancers. Findings and limits, study-wide: Partly responding patients at 0.1-3.0 mg/kg showed some of the smallest clonal expansion.

Here immunoSEQ multiplex PCR was the method, and the copy in TCRdb shows in-frame clones only, minus some. The sample carries about 43,000 clones, about 80% recorded once. Points on this clone: The antigen is unknown.

The CDR3 runs to 15 residues. V shed 0 bases, J shed 9 bases, and the junction held 8 bases outside the gene matches. Germline values: CDR1 SGDLS, CDR2 YYNGEE. The receptor comes from an adult with an advanced solid tumor such as melanoma, head and neck, liver or kidney cancer. The chain is built from TRBV9 and TRBJ2-1; 8 nucleotides align to TRBD2. The sample here was CD4+ or CD8+ T cells sorted from blood, taken in a trial of the OX40 agonist ivuxolimab. CDR3 bases: TGTGCCAGCAGCGTAGAGAGCGGGGGATCGGGTGAGCAGTTCTTC. Residues: CASSVESGGSGEQFF.